This T cell receptor beta chain was recovered during a study of identifying expanded T cells in peripheral blood. Study observations and caveats: Over around two and four weeks, about 15 and 19 clones changed, versus approximately 1.2 between replicates.

Produced via immunoSEQ multiplex PCR; TCRdb's table is partial and in-frame only. There are over 80,000 clones in the sample; roughly 86% occur only once, and 5.6% lies in the top ten. V shed 2 bases and J shed 3 bases, with 8 bases lying between them. The CDR3 contains 14 residues. Germline V gene sequence: CDR1 MGHRA, CDR2 YSYEKL. This clone has just a few counts. Its target is not known. The chain has TRBV4-1 and TRBJ1-5, with D uncertain. The sequence was obtained from a person between 18 and 75 years old in good health. The sample taken for sequencing was blood. In DNA, the CDR3 is TGCGCCAGCAGCCAATCGGGAGTCAATCAGCCCCAGCATTTT. Translated: CASSQSGVNQPQHF.